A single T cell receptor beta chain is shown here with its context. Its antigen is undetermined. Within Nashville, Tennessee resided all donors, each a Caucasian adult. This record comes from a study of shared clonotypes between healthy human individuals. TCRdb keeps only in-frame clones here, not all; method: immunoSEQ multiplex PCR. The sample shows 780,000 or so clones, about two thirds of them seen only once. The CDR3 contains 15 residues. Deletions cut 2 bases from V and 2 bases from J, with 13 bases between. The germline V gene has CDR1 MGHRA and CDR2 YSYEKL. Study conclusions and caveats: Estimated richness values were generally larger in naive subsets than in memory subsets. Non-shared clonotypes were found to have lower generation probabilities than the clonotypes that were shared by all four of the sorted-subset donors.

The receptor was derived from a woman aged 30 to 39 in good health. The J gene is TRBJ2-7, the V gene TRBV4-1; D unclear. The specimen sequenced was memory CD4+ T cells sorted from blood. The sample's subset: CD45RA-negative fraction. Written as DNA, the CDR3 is TGCGCCAGCAGCCAACGTCCTCAGACTCCCTACGAGCAGTACTTC. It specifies CASSQRPQTPYEQYF.